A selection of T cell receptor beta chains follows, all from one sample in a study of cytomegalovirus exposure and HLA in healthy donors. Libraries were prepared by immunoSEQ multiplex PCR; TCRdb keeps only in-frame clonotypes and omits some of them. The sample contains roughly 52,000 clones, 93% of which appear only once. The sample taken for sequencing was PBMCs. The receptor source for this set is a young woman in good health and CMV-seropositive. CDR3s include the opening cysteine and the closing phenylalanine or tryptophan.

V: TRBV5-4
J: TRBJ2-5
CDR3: CASSLMRSQETQYF

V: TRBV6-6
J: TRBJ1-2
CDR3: CASSSGSGGYTF

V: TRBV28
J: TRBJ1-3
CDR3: CAARRSGSGNTIYF

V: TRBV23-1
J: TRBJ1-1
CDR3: CASYSPGENTEAFF

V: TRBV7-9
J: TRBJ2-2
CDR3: CAIQDRGWTGELFF

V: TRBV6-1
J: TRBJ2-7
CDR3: CASSAAYEQYF

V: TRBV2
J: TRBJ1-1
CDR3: CASSTGGTGKTEAFF

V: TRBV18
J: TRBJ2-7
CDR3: CASRQGILQEQYF

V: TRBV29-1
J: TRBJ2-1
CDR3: CSVEGTPTYNEQFF

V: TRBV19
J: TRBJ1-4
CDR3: CASSIPPDSSTATNEKLFF

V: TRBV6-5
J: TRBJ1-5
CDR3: CASSTVDQPQHF

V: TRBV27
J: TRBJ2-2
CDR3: CASSSLQTGELFF

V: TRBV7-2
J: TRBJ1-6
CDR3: CASSPPRAPTSPLHF

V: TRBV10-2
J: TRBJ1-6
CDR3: CASRGTEGSYNSPLHF

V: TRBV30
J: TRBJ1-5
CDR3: CAWSVSRQVNQPQHF

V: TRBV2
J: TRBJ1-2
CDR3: CASSDDTDYGYTF

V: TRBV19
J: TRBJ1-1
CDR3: CASSIGGQRGGTEAFF

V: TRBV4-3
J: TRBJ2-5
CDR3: CASSQETGQQGTQYF

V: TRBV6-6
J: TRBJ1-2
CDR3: CASSYRSLAGYTF

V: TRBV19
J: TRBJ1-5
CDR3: CASSMSGGNQPQHF

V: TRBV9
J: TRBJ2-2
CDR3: CASSVAPGPTGELFF

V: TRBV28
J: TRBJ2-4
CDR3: CASSQGGGGGGRIQYF

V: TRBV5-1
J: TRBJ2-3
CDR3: CASSPSGQGATDTQYF

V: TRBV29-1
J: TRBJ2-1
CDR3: CSVVSPTYNEQFF

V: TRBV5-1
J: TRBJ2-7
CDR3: CASSWTLGYEQYF

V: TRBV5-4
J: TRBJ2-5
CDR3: CASSLLMGETQYF

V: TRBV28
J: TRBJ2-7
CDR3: CASRSAGGLYEQYF

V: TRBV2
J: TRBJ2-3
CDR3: CASREDRGGTDTQYF

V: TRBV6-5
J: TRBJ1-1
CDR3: CASSYLQKAFF

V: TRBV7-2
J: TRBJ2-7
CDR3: CASSPEGASLSSYEQYF

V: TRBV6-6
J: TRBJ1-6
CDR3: CAVRDRGRYNSPLHF

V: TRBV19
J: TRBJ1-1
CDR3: CASSISGNTEAFF